This T cell receptor beta chain was identified in a study of blood T cell repertoires in COVID-19. Study-wide background: Some COVID-19 samples were acute and others convalescent; all came from the United States, Italy and Spain.

Germline CDR1 is MGHRA and CDR2 is YSYEKL. There are 15 residues in the CDR3. Trimming removed 0 bases from V and 2 bases from J, with 11 bases in between. This clone was found a few times. Per the original data handling: Scientists estimated how many nucleated cells there were by amplifying reference gene primers. Sequenced by immunoSEQ multiplex PCR; TCRdb stores in-frame clones only, minus some. The D gene and trimming were derived from the DNA, and the V and J assignments and clone size from that table. The sample consists of about 210,000 clones, 84% of them appearing once. The origin of this receptor is a woman aged 50 to 65 with active or convalescent COVID-19. V is TRBV4-1 and J is TRBJ2-7, with a weak D call TRBD2 (6 bases). Specimen: peripheral blood. CDR3 in DNA: TGCGCCAGCAGCCAAGAGCTAGCGAGGGCCTACGAGCAGTACTTC. Residues: CASSQELARAYEQYF.